This entry lists 22 T cell receptor beta chains sequenced from one sample in a study of spatial heterogeneity in lung cancer. The study, taken as a whole, reports: The study found that expanded intratumoral alpha and beta TCR counts tracked tumor mutation counts.

MiXCR, run by TCRdb on the 5' RACE reads, gives a single entry per CDR3 protein. Of over 15,000 distinct CDR3 sequences detected, approximately 10% appear once; the ten largest clones hold roughly 22%. Antigen specificity for these receptors is unknown. The time point: sample taken at primary tumor resection. The sample was lung tumor tissue, taken at surgery. Receptors were obtained from a female donor with early-stage non-small cell lung cancer.

This clonotype was seen repeatedly, ten times or more. The library was designed around alpha chains, so this beta chain is a stray read whose abundance carries little weight. The CDR3 sequence: CASSLRGGNTEAFF. The CDR3, as DNA: TGCGCCAGCAGCTTGCGAGGGGGCAACACTGAAGCTTTCTTT. This chain connects TRBV5-1 to TRBJ1-1, with 7 bases that match TRBD1. The CDR3 is 14 amino acids. V gave up 1 base and J gave up 2 bases; unmatched junction bases: 2. Germline V gene sequence: CDR1 SGHRS, CDR2 YFSETQ.

This clonotype was recorded a few times. Being off target in a library aimed at alpha chains, this beta chain has a size of little meaning. The chain joins TRBV29-1 to TRBJ2-3, with D possibly TRBD2 on 6 matching bases. The V end was cut by 7 bases, the J end by 2 bases, with 10 bases between. The CDR3 has 12 residues. CDR1 and CDR2 from the germline V gene are SQVTM and ANQGSEA. The CDR3 DNA reads TGCAGCGCCCCGGGGGACACAGATACGCAGTATTTT. As protein: CSAPGDTDTQYF.

There are many counts of this clonotype. This beta chain turned up in a library designed for alpha chains; as an off-target read, its abundance says little. DNA of the CDR3: TGTGCCAGCAGCTCTTACCTAGCGGGGGCCTACAATGAGCAGTTCTTC. It specifies CASSSYLAGAYNEQFF. V gene TRBV7-9 combines with J gene TRBJ2-1, with TRBD2 identical over 10 bases. J lost 2 bases, V lost 4 bases, and 5 bases had no gene match. The CDR3 loop spans 16 amino acids. Germline V gene data show CDR1 as SEHNR and CDR2 as FQNEAQ (reference sequence).

This clonotype has only a few counts. The library was designed around alpha chains, so this beta chain is a stray read whose abundance carries little weight. The rearrangement links TRBV11-2 to TRBJ2-7; unclear D gene. V lost 5 bases to trimming and J lost 1 base, with 12 bases between them. Germline CDR1 is SGHAT and CDR2 is FQNNGV. This CDR3 has 14 amino acids. CDR3 nucleotides: TGTGCCAGCAGCCCTGGCGTGGATTCCTACGAGCAGTACTTC. Translated: CASSPGVDSYEQYF. The whole variable domain, filled in from reference TRBV11-2 and TRBJ2-7, reads EAGVAQSPRYKIIEKRQSVAFWCNPISGHATLYWYQQILGQGPKLLIQFQNNGVVDDSQLPKDRFSAERLKGVDSTLKIQPAKLEDSAVYLCASSPGVDSYEQYFGPGTRLTVT.

Of note for this clonotype: This beta chain was picked up by a library intended for alpha chains and is off target, so its count carries little meaning. The rearrangement uses TRBV18 and TRBJ1-2, with TRBD1 matching 9 bases. Germline V CDR1 and CDR2: KGHSH, LQKENI. CDR3 length equals 16 residues. The trim removed 4 bases at V and 4 bases at J, leaving 10 bases unmatched. CDR3 residues: CASSLNLGQGPYGYTF. The CDR3, as DNA: TGTGCCAGCTCACTAAACTTGGGACAGGGTCCCTATGGCTACACCTTC.

This clonotype was counted at least ten times. Found in a library prepared for alpha chains, this beta chain is an off-target read, and its abundance has little meaning. The chain carries TRBV5-1 and TRBJ2-7; D is possibly TRBD1 (6 bases). Trimming took off 4 bases at V and 3 bases at J, with 14 bases between the two ends. The CDR3 is 14 residues long. Germline V CDR1 and CDR2: SGHRS, YFSETQ. The CDR3 is CASSPSTGFYEQYF. The CDR3 bases are TGCGCCAGCAGCCCCTCGACAGGCTTCTACGAGCAGTACTTC.

Comment on this clonotype: With the library built for alpha chains, this beta chain is off target and its frequency is not meaningful. V is TRBV4-2 and J is TRBJ2-1; TRBD2 aligns across 13 bases. Trimming took 3 bases from V and 8 from J; bases not matched to a gene: 7. Germline CDR1 and CDR2: LGHNA and YNFKEQ. The CDR3 consists of 16 residues. The DNA of the CDR3 is TGTGCCAGCAGCCATCCACTAGCGGGGGGGCAGGATGAGCAGTTCTTC. Translation: CASSHPLAGGQDEQFF.

For this clonotype: Found in a library prepared for alpha chains, this beta chain is an off-target read, and its abundance has little meaning. The chain couples TRBV7-6 to TRBJ2-1; D is perhaps TRBD1 or TRBD2 (5 bases each). V lost 5 bases, J lost 6 bases, and 17 bases lay in between. Germline-derived CDR1 and CDR2 are SGHVS and FNYEAQ. The CDR3 totals 15 residues. The CDR3 DNA follows: TGTGCCAGCAGCGAGACCGGGACGGCCGGCAATGAGCAGTTCTTC. Translated: CASSETGTAGNEQFF.

In this sample, this clonotype turned up many times. This beta chain is a stray sequence in a library constructed for alpha chains; its clone size is not meaningful. The chain uses TRBV14 and TRBJ1-2; D uncertain. This CDR3 has 15 residues. The germline V gene encodes CDR1 SGHDN and CDR2 FVKESK. V lost 4 bases and J 4 bases, leaving 16 bases between the germline ends. CDR3 in DNA: TGTGCCAGCAGCCCCCATCCCCCATGGGGCTATGGCTACACCTTC. It translates to CASSPHPPWGYGYTF.

This clonotype has only a few counts. This beta chain turned up in a library designed for alpha chains; as an off-target read, its abundance says little. The chain employs TRBV11-1 and TRBJ2-5, with TRBD1 matching 10 bases. The V segment lost 5 bases and the J segment 4 bases; nucleotides outside the gene matches: 13. CDR1 and CDR2 (germline): SGHAT, FQDESV (reference sequence). There are 17 residues in the CDR3. The CDR3 bases are TGTGCCAGCAGCCAGCATACCGGGACAGGGGCTGGAGAGACCCAGTACTTC. As protein: CASSQHTGTGAGETQYF.

Points on this clonotype: Since the library was made to target alpha chains, this beta chain is a stray read and its abundance is not meaningful. The rearrangement links TRBV20-1 to TRBJ2-7; possibly TRBD1 for D (6 bases). Trimming took 1 base from V and 6 from J, leaving 22 bases between them. CDR3 length: 16 residues. Germline lookup yields CDR1 DFQATT and CDR2 SNEGSKA (reference sequence). The CDR3 nucleotides read TGCAGTGCTAGAGGTCCAGGGACATCTGGGGTCGGCGAGCAGTACTTC. This sequence encodes CSARGPGTSGVGEQYF.

Worth noting for this clonotype: This beta chain is a stray read from a library made for alpha chains; its abundance is not meaningful. V usage is TRBV2 and J usage is TRBJ1-2, with 7 bases lining up with TRBD1. Germline-derived CDR1 and CDR2 are SNHLY and FYNNEI. The CDR3 covers 14 residues. Losses at the gene ends were 7 bases for V and 4 bases for J; bases not matched to a gene: 9. The CDR3 DNA is TGTGCCAGCAAACGAACAGGGGAGGGCTATGGCTACACCTTC. As protein: CASKRTGEGYGYTF.

This clonotype appeared a few times. In a library made to pick up alpha chains, this beta chain is a stray read with a size that means little. The genes are TRBV20-1 and TRBJ2-5; TRBD2 matches 10 bases. Germline-derived CDR1 and CDR2 are DFQATT and SNEGSKA (reference sequence). The CDR3 totals 14 residues. J gave up 1 base and V 2 bases, and 1 base lay outside the gene matches. The chain's CDR3 is CSARLAGAQETQYF. In DNA, the CDR3 is TGCAGTGCTAGACTAGCGGGGGCCCAAGAGACCCAGTACTTC.

A note on this clonotype: With the library built for alpha chains, this beta chain is off target and its frequency is not meaningful. CDR3 sequence: CASSPEDRLNEKLFF. CDR3 DNA: TGTGCCAGCAGCCCAGAGGACAGGTTGAATGAAAAACTGTTTTTT. The rearrangement joins TRBV5-5 to TRBJ1-4, with 7 bases that match TRBD1. V gave up 4 bases and J gave up 5 bases; unmatched junction bases: 8. This CDR3 region has 15 residues. The germline V gene has CDR1 SGHKS and CDR2 YYEKEE (reference sequence).

Comment on this clonotype: This beta chain lies outside the target of a library built for alpha chains; its clone size means little. The chain combines TRBV7-2 with TRBJ1-2, with TRBD1 as a possible D gene (5 bases). Trimming removed 5 bases at V and 4 bases at J, with 17 bases between. Germline V gives CDR1 SGHTA, CDR2 FQGNSA. This CDR3 comprises 15 residues. This chain's CDR3 is CASSPTLGARYGYTF. CDR3 coding DNA: TGTGCCAGCAGCCCCACCCTAGGGGCGCGCTATGGCTACACCTTC.

This clonotype was counted only a few times. Found in a library prepared for alpha chains, this beta chain is an off-target read, and its abundance has little meaning. V and J are TRBV10-3 and TRBJ2-2; D may be TRBD1 (6 bases). Looked up from germline, CDR1 is ENHRY and CDR2 is SYGVKD. V was pared by 4 bases and J by 6 bases, with 15 bases between. The CDR3 has 15 residues. DNA for the CDR3: TGTGCCATCAGTGTCCAACAGGGATCCCCCGGGGAGCTGTTTTTT. Its translation is CAISVQQGSPGELFF.

The sample holds one count of this clonotype. This may be a read error: a much more frequent sequence differs by one nucleotide. Little can be read into the size of this beta chain, an off-target read in a library designed for alpha chains. V is TRBV29-1 and J is TRBJ2-3, with TRBD1 identical over 9 bases. Germline CDR1 SQVTM, CDR2 ANQGSEA. This CDR3 comprises 14 residues. V lost 6 bases, J lost 3 bases, and 7 bases stayed unmatched. Written as DNA, the CDR3 is TGCAGCGTGCATGACAGGGGGTGGACAGATACGCAGTATTTT. Its protein is CSVHDRGWTDTQYF.

A remark on this clonotype: This beta chain appears as a stray read in a library generated for alpha chains; its size is not informative. The CDR3 is CASSLAGGSSGANVLTF. The CDR3 coding sequence is TGTGCCAGCAGCTTAGCAGGCGGAAGCTCTGGGGCCAACGTCCTGACTTTC. This chain connects TRBV11-3 to TRBJ2-6; D is unclear. This CDR3 has 17 residues. Germline lookup yields CDR1 SGHNT and CDR2 YENEEA. V lost 1 base and J lost 0, with 10 bases in between.

This clonotype was seen at least ten times. The library was built for alpha chains, so this beta chain is an off-target read and its size means little. The genes are TRBV7-3 and TRBJ2-3; D gene uncertain. The germline V gene has CDR1 SGHTA and CDR2 FQGTGA. Trimming took off 4 bases at V and 0 bases at J, with 11 bases between the two ends. CDR3 length equals 15 residues. CDR3 amino acids: CASSSSWASTDTQYF. The CDR3 nucleotides are TGTGCCAGCAGCTCTTCGTGGGCTAGCACAGATACGCAGTATTTT.

Note on this clonotype: Being off target in a library aimed at alpha chains, this beta chain has a size of little meaning. The chain couples TRBV7-2 to TRBJ2-5; TRBD1 matches 9 bases. V dropped 6 bases and J dropped 2; count of bases not matched to a gene: 7. This CDR3 is 15 amino acids long. Germline V lookup: CDR1 SGHTA, CDR2 FQGNSA. The CDR3 sequence is CASSLGTGRQETQYF. In nucleotides, the CDR3 is TGTGCCAGCAGTCTCGGGACAGGGAGGCAAGAGACCCAGTACTTC.

There are many counts of this clonotype. In a library made to pick up alpha chains, this beta chain is a stray read with a size that means little. The chain is built from TRBV18 and TRBJ1-4; the D is unclear. V lost 3 bases to trimming and J lost 5 bases, with 10 bases between them. CDR3 length: 14 amino acids. In germline, CDR1 is KGHSH, CDR2 LQKENI. CDR3 in amino acids: CASSPPSLNEKLFF. The CDR3 region has the DNA TGTGCCAGCTCACCGCCATCCCTGAATGAAAAACTGTTTTTT.

A word on this clonotype: In a library made to pick up alpha chains, this beta chain is a stray read with a size that means little. V gene TRBV5-6 combines with J gene TRBJ2-5, with 11 nucleotides matching TRBD2. Germline CDR1 is SGHDT and CDR2 is YYEEEE. V gave up 4 bases and J gave up 2 bases; unmatched junction bases: 7. This CDR3 is built from 16 residues. This CDR3 is CASSERLAGLQETQYF. The CDR3 nucleotides are TGTGCCAGCAGCGAGAGACTAGCGGGGTTACAAGAGACCCAGTACTTC.